This T cell receptor beta chain was profiled in a study of memory CD4+ T cells and cytomegalovirus serostatus. Background on the study: Of the healthy Belgian adults, under 10 were CMV seropositive and fewer than 30 seronegative.

Findings of the study overall: The CMV-associated TCR signature appears largely within the CD4+ memory repertoire.

This CDR3 has 16 residues. The V gene's germline CDR1 is SEHNR and CDR2 FQNEAQ (reference sequence). V dropped 2 bases and J dropped 4; count of bases not matched to a gene: 7. Notes on this clone: What it binds is unknown.

Sequencing was performed with immunoSEQ multiplex PCR; in TCRdb, only in-frame clones are kept and a portion is missing. This table has more than 55,000 clones, 82% appearing once. The sort gate was single viable CD3+CD4+CD8-CD45RO+ cells for memory CD4+ T cells. Donors' CMV status reflects serum IgG against pp150, pp28, p38, p52. Positive selection with CD4 microbeads enriched total CD4+ T cells. The rearrangement links TRBV7-9 to TRBJ1-5, with 8 nucleotides matching TRBD1. This receptor was identified in an adult in good health and CMV-seronegative. Sequencing was done on a sample of memory CD4+ T cells from blood. Here the CDR3 reads CASSLYDRGRNQPQHF. DNA for the CDR3: TGTGCCAGCAGCTTATATGACAGGGGTAGGAATCAGCCCCAGCATTTT.